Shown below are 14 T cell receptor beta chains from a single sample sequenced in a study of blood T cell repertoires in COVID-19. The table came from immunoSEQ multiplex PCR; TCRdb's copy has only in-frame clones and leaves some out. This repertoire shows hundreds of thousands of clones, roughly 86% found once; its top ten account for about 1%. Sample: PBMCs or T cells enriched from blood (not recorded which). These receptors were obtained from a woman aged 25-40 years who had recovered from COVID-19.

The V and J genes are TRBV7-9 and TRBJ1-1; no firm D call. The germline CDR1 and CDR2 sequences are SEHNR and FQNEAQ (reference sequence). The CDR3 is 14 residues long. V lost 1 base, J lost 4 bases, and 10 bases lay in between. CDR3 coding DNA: TGTGCCAGCAGCTTAGATGCCCGTAGCACTGAAGCTTTCTTT. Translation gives CASSLDARSTEAFF.

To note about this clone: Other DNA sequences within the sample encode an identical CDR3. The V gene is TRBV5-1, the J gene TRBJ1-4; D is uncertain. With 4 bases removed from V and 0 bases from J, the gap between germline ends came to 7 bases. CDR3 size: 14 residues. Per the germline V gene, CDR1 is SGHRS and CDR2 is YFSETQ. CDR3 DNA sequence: TGCGCCAGCAGCCGAGGCTCAACTAATGAAAAACTGTTTTTT. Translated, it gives CASSRGSTNEKLFF.

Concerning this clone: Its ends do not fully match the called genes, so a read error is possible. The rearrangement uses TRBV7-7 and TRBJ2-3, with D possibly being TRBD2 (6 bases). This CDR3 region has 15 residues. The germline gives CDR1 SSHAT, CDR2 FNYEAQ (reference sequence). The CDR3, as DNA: TGTGCTAGCAGCCCGACGGCGGGAAGCACAGATACGCAGTATTTT. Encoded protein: CASSPTAGSTDTQYF. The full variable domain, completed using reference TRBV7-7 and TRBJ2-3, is GAGVSQSPRYKVTKRGQDVTLRCDPISSHATLYWYQQALGQGPEFLTYFNYEAQPDKSGLPSDRFSAERPEGSISTLTIQRTEQRDSAMYRCASSPTAGSTDTQYFGPGTRLTVL.

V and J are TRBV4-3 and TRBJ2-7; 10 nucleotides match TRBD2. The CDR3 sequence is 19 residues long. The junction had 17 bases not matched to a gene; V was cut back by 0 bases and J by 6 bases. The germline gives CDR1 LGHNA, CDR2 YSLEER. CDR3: CASSQDFLSKRGGRSEQYF. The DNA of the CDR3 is TGCGCCAGCAGCCAAGATTTCCTGTCTAAGCGGGGGGGCCGGAGCGAGCAGTACTTC.

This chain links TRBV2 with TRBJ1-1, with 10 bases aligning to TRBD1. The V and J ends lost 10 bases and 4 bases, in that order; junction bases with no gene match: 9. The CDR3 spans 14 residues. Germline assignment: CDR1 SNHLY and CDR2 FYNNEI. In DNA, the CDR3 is TGTGCCACGGGAAGGAGGACAGGGGGCACTGAAGCTTTCTTT. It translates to CATGRRTGGTEAFF. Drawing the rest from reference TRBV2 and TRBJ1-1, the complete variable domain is EPEVTQTPSHQVTQMGQEVILRCVPISNHLYFYWYRQILGQKVEFLVSFYNNEISEKSEIFDDQFSVERPDGSNFTLKIRSTKLEDSAMYFCATGRRTGGTEAFFGQGTRLTVV.

The chain's CDR3 is CASSLDLEGAQVEQYF. The CDR3 region has the DNA TGTGCCAGCAGCTTAGACTTGGAGGGGGCGCAAGTCGAGCAGTACTTC. V and J are TRBV7-6 and TRBJ2-7, with D perhaps matching TRBD1 (7 bases). The CDR3 is made up of 16 amino acids. Per the germline V gene, CDR1 is SGHVS and CDR2 is FNYEAQ. Trimming shortened V by 1 base and J by 6 bases, and 19 bases separated the two germline ends.

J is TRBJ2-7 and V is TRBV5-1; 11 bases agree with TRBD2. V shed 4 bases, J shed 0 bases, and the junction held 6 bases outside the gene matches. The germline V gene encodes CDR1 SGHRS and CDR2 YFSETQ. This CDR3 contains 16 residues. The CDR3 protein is CASSRQTSGASYEQYF. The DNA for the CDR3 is TGCGCCAGCAGCCGTCAGACTAGCGGGGCCTCCTACGAGCAGTACTTC.

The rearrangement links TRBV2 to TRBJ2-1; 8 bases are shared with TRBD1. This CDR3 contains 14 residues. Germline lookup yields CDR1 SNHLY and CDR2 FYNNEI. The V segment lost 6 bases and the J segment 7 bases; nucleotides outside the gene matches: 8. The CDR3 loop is CASRPTGVNNEQFF. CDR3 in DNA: TGTGCCAGCAGACCGACAGGGGTGAATAATGAGCAGTTCTTC.

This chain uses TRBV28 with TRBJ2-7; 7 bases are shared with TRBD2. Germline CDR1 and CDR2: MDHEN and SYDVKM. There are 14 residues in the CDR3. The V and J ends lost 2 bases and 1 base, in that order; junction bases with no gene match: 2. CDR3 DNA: TGTGCCAGCAGTTTAATCGGGGGGTCCTACGAGCAGTACTTC. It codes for CASSLIGGSYEQYF.

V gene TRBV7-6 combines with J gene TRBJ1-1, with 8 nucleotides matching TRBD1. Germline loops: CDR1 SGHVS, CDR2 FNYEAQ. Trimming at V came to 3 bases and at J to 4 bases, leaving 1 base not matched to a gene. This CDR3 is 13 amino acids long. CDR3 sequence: CASSLGQATEAFF. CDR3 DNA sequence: TGTGCCAGCAGCTTGGGACAGGCCACTGAAGCTTTCTTT.

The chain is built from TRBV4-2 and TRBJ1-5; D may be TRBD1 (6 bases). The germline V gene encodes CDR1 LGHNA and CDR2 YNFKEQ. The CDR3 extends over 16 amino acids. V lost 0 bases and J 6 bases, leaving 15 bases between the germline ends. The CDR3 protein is CASSQDYRVYGQPQHF. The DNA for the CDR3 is TGTGCCAGCAGCCAAGATTACAGGGTGTACGGTCAGCCCCAGCATTTT.

In nucleotides, the CDR3 is TGCGCCAGCAGCCTTAAAGGACAGGGGGATACTGAAGCTTTCTTT. Amino acid sequence: CASSLKGQGDTEAFF. The rearrangement joins TRBV5-1 to TRBJ1-1; TRBD1 aligns across 10 bases. There are 15 residues in the CDR3. The germline V gene has CDR1 SGHRS and CDR2 YFSETQ. V dropped 4 bases and J dropped 5; count of bases not matched to a gene: 8.

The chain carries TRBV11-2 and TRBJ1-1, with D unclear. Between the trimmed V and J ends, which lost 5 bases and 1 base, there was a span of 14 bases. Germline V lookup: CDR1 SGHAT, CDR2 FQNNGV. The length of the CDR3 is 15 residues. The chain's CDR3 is CASSQTQLANTEAFF. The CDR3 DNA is TGTGCCAGCAGCCAAACACAGCTCGCGAACACTGAAGCTTTCTTT.

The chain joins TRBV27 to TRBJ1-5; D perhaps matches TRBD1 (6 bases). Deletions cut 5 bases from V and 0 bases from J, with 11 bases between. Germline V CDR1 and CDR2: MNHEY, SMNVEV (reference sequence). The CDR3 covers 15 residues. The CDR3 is CASSPQGDSNQPQHF. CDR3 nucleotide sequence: TGTGCCAGCAGTCCACAGGGTGATAGCAATCAGCCCCAGCATTTT.